What follows are 25 T cell receptor beta chains derived from one specimen sequenced in a study of a mutant IDH1 vaccine in newly diagnosed glioma. Their cognate antigens are unknown. Time point indicated: week 5, during vaccination. Each vaccine dose was 300 ug of mutant IDH1 20-mer peptide, with topical imiquimod. TCRdb's table, derived via immunoSEQ multiplex PCR, lists solely in-frame clones and lacks some. The sample lists about 26,000 clones, under 85% seen once, with 7.2% in the top ten. The input for sequencing was PBMCs, taken from a glioma patient whose treatment included an IDH1 peptide vaccine. The receptors stem from a man aged 35 to 55 with glioma. Some clones in this sample may be carry-over from other donors' samples.

The chain recombines TRBV11-2 with TRBJ2-5, with D possibly TRBD2 on 6 matching bases. Between the trimmed V and J ends, which lost 4 bases and 3 bases, there was a span of 9 bases. Per germline, CDR1 SGHAT and CDR2 FQNNGV. The CDR3 has 13 amino acids. CDR3 sequence (DNA): TGTGCCAGCAGCTGGACGGGAGAAGAGACCCAGTACTTC. Its translation is CASSWTGEETQYF. The full variable domain, its missing parts supplied by reference TRBV11-2 and TRBJ2-5, is EAGVAQSPRYKIIEKRQSVAFWCNPISGHATLYWYQQILGQGPKLLIQFQNNGVVDDSQLPKDRFSAERLKGVDSTLKIQPAKLEDSAVYLCASSWTGEETQYFGPGTRLLVL.

The chain links TRBV9 to TRBJ2-3; D is perhaps TRBD1 (6 bases). Germline lookup yields CDR1 SGDLS and CDR2 YYNGEE. The CDR3 is made up of 13 amino acids. V gave up 6 bases and J gave up 3 bases, with 11 bases separating them. DNA of the CDR3: TGTGCCAGCACCCGGACAGCGACAGATACGCAGTATTTT. Protein: CASTRTATDTQYF.

V usage is TRBV7-2 and J usage is TRBJ2-5; possibly TRBD2 for D (5 bases). The CDR3 runs to 15 residues. V dropped 2 bases and J dropped 1 base, with 11 bases sitting between them. CDR1 SGHTA and CDR2 FQGNSA come from the germline V gene. The CDR3 loop is CASSLLGSLQETQYF. Written as DNA, the CDR3 is TGTGCCAGCAGCTTATTAGGGAGCCTCCAAGAGACCCAGTACTTC. Full variable domain (remainder filled in from reference TRBV7-2 and TRBJ2-5): GAGVSQSPSNKVTEKGKDVELRCDPISGHTALYWYRQSLGQGLEFLIYFQGNSAPDKSGLPSDRFSAERTGGSVSTLTIQRTQQEDSAVYLCASSLLGSLQETQYFGPGTRLLVL.

The chain couples TRBV6-4 to TRBJ1-2; D not certain. The CDR3 consists of 13 residues. In germline, CDR1 is MRHNA, CDR2 SNTAGT. V was pared by 6 bases and J by 8 bases, with 16 bases between. The CDR3 is CASSPDGLGGYTF. In nucleotides, the CDR3 is TGTGCCAGCAGCCCGGACGGCCTTGGAGGCTACACCTTC.

This clone was recorded only once. The rearrangement joins TRBV5-1 to TRBJ2-1; 8 bases align to TRBD2. Germline trimming cut 0 bases from V and 7 bases from J; bases unmatched to any gene: 9. This CDR3 has 16 amino acids. The germline CDR1 and CDR2 sequences are SGHRS and YFSETQ. CDR3 sequence reads: CASSLGGGGFGNEQFF. In DNA, the CDR3 is TGCGCCAGCAGCTTGGGGGGCGGGGGGTTCGGAAATGAGCAGTTCTTC.

The genes are TRBV27 and TRBJ2-7; 7 positions agree with TRBD1. The CDR3 has 15 residues. The V and J ends lost 2 bases and 6 bases, in that order; junction bases with no gene match: 10. Germline CDR1 MNHEY, CDR2 SMNVEV (reference sequence). In DNA form, the CDR3 reads TGTGCCAGCAGTTTAGTGACAGGGACGGTTATCGAGCAGTACTTC. Its protein product is CASSLVTGTVIEQYF.

The chain is built from TRBV15 and TRBJ2-1, with a tentative D call TRBD2 (6 bases). Germline values: CDR1 LNHNV, CDR2 YYDKDF (reference sequence). This CDR3 has 16 amino acids. Between the trimmed V and J ends, which lost 4 bases and 7 bases, there was a span of 20 bases. CDR3 nucleotide sequence: TGTGCCACCAGCAAAAAAGGCGGCGGGGCGGAGAATGAGCAGTTCTTC. It translates to CATSKKGGGAENEQFF.

This chain joins TRBV10-2 and TRBJ1-2; 9 positions agree with TRBD1. Germline-derived CDR1 and CDR2 are WSHSY and SAAADI. The V and J ends lost 4 bases and 3 bases, in that order; junction bases with no gene match: 6. This CDR3 is 15 amino acids long. The CDR3 DNA is TGCGCCAGCAGTGCCAACAGGGGGCTCGACTATGGCTACACCTTC. As protein: CASSANRGLDYGYTF.

V and J are TRBV7-8 and TRBJ2-6; possible D gene TRBD1, 6 bases. Germline CDR1 is SGHVS and CDR2 is FQNEAQ. The length of the CDR3 is 13 residues. V was pared by 5 bases and J by 11 bases, with 13 bases between. CDR3 in DNA: TGTGCCAGCAGCCCGCCGGGACAAGACGTCCTGACTTTC. Translated: CASSPPGQDVLTF. Together with reference TRBV7-8 and TRBJ2-6, the CDR3 gives the full variable domain: GAGVSQSPRYKVAKRGQDVALRCDPISGHVSLFWYQQALGQGPEFLTYFQNEAQLDKSGLPSDRFFAERPEGSVSTLKIQRTQQEDSAVYLCASSPPGQDVLTFGAGSRLTVL.

The chain combines TRBV15 with TRBJ1-5; D unresolved. The CDR3 is made up of 15 amino acids. CDR1 is LNHNV, CDR2 YYDKDF, per germline (reference sequence). Trimming stripped 0 bases from V and 7 bases from J, with 13 bases between. CDR3 sequence: CATSRDFVGVQPQHF. The CDR3 DNA reads as TGTGCCACCAGCAGAGATTTTGTAGGTGTGCAGCCCCAGCATTTT.

A single count supports this clone. The chain recombines TRBV27 with TRBJ2-3; D not resolved. This CDR3 is built from 14 residues. CDR1 and CDR2 from the germline V gene are MNHEY and SMNVEV (reference sequence). The germline V and J ends were trimmed by 2 bases and 1 base, with 7 bases remaining between them. The CDR3 sequence is CASSLRWRTDTQYF. In DNA, the CDR3 is TGTGCCAGCAGTTTACGGTGGCGCACAGATACGCAGTATTTT.

V gene TRBV19 combines with J gene TRBJ1-2, with no clear D. Germline loops: CDR1 LNHDA, CDR2 SQIVND (reference sequence). This CDR3 has 14 residues. Trimming removed 5 bases at V and 4 bases at J, with 14 bases between. DNA for the CDR3: TGTGCCAGTAGTTTCGACGGGTTCAGCTATGGCTACACCTTC. This translates into CASSFDGFSYGYTF.

The chain combines TRBV10-3 with TRBJ1-1; D uncertain. With 6 bases removed from V and 1 base from J, the gap between germline ends came to 9 bases. This CDR3 is built from 13 residues. Germline V lookup: CDR1 ENHRY, CDR2 SYGVKD. The CDR3 sequence is CAIRGGPNTEAFF. CDR3 sequence (DNA): TGTGCCATCAGGGGAGGACCGAACACTGAAGCTTTCTTT.

The chain recombines TRBV6-5 with TRBJ1-1; TRBD1 agrees at 7 bases. The trim removed 8 bases at V and 6 bases at J, leaving 12 bases unmatched. The CDR3 covers 14 residues. CDR1 is MNHEY, CDR2 SVGAGI, per germline. Here the CDR3 reads CASVRGGARAEAFF. The CDR3 coding sequence is TGTGCCAGCGTACGAGGGGGCGCAAGGGCTGAAGCTTTCTTT.

The V call is TRBV7-3, the J call TRBJ2-5; D may match TRBD1 or TRBD2 (7 bases each). Germline-derived CDR1 and CDR2 are SGHTA and FQGTGA. CDR3 size: 13 residues. Trimming cost V 5 bases and J 7 bases, with 14 bases left between them. CDR3 region: CASSPTGEGTQYF. Here the CDR3 DNA reads TGTGCCAGCAGCCCCACAGGGGAGGGGACCCAGTACTTC.

The V call is TRBV5-1, the J call TRBJ2-7; the D is unclear. V was trimmed by 0 bases and J by 0 bases, leaving 10 bases between them. There are 15 residues in the CDR3. Germline-derived CDR1 and CDR2 are SGHRS and YFSETQ. For the CDR3, the DNA is TGCGCCAGCAGCTTGGATGCCTGGAGCTCCTACGAGCAGTACTTC. It translates to CASSLDAWSSYEQYF.

The chain has TRBV5-1 and TRBJ2-1; D unresolved. Germline CDR1 reads SGHRS; CDR2 reads YFSETQ. Trimming removed 3 bases from V and 9 bases from J, with 10 bases in between. This CDR3 is 12 amino acids long. CDR3 DNA: TGCGCCAGCAGCTATACTGTGGGTGAGCAGTTCTTC. Its translation is CASSYTVGEQFF.

This clone was observed a handful of times. The chain carries TRBV7-2 and TRBJ1-1; no reliable D call. Trimming removed 2 bases at V and 1 base at J, with 14 bases between. Germline V gene data show CDR1 as SGHTA and CDR2 as FQGNSA. This CDR3 region has 16 residues. This CDR3 is CASSLRRASSNTEAFF. The DNA of the CDR3 is TGTGCCAGCAGCTTACGACGGGCAAGTTCGAACACTGAAGCTTTCTTT. Combining the CDR3 with reference TRBV7-2 and TRBJ1-1 gives the whole variable domain GAGVSQSPSNKVTEKGKDVELRCDPISGHTALYWYRQSLGQGLEFLIYFQGNSAPDKSGLPSDRFSAERTGGSVSTLTIQRTQQEDSAVYLCASSLRRASSNTEAFFGQGTRLTVV.

This clone appeared a few times. V and J are TRBV5-1 and TRBJ1-1; D ambiguous. Deletions cut 4 bases from V and 0 bases from J, with 16 bases between. The CDR3 spans 16 residues. Germline assignment: CDR1 SGHRS and CDR2 YFSETQ. Here the CDR3 reads CASSISGTRMNTEAFF. The CDR3 region has the DNA TGCGCCAGCAGCATTTCCGGTACAAGAATGAACACTGAAGCTTTCTTT.

This clone was seen a single time. This chain uses TRBV30 with TRBJ1-2, with 10 nucleotides matching TRBD1. Germline V lookup: CDR1 GTSNPN, CDR2 SVGIG (reference sequence). CDR3 size: 14 residues. Trimming cost V 5 bases and J 5 bases; bases outside gene matches: 8. This chain's CDR3 is CAWVSGTGAYGYTF. Written as DNA, the CDR3 is TGTGCCTGGGTCTCCGGGACAGGGGCATATGGCTACACCTTC.

V gene TRBV5-1 combines with J gene TRBJ2-3, with D possibly TRBD1 on 5 matching bases. The CDR3 totals 14 residues. Germline values: CDR1 SGHRS, CDR2 YFSETQ. Deletions cut 0 bases from V and 4 bases from J, with 9 bases between. CDR3 amino acids: CASSLATGADTQYF. The CDR3 DNA is TGCGCCAGCAGCTTGGCAACAGGAGCAGATACGCAGTATTTT.

The gene calls are TRBV27 and TRBJ2-3, with 13 bases identical to TRBD2. Germline V lookup: CDR1 MNHEY, CDR2 SMNVEV (reference sequence). CDR3 length: 18 residues. J gave up 1 base and V 6 bases, and 10 bases lay outside the gene matches. The CDR3 region has the DNA TGTGCCAGCAGCCGACTAGCGGGGGGCCGCCCAGGCACAGATACGCAGTATTTT. It translates to CASSRLAGGRPGTDTQYF.

This chain uses TRBV2 with TRBJ1-2, with D possibly being TRBD1 (5 bases). Germline CDR1 and CDR2: SNHLY and FYNNEI. This CDR3 is built from 16 residues. V dropped 7 bases and J dropped 6 bases, with 24 bases sitting between them. The CDR3, as DNA: TGTGCCAGCATCGGGGACCTTACCCCCACTATCGATGGCTACACCTTC. Its translation is CASIGDLTPTIDGYTF.

The V call is TRBV7-6, the J call TRBJ1-1; D remains ambiguous. With 1 base removed from V and 5 bases from J, the gap between germline ends came to 11 bases. Germline V gives CDR1 SGHVS, CDR2 FNYEAQ. This CDR3 has 14 residues. CDR3 nucleotides: TGTGCCAGCAGCTTAGAGATTGGAGGGACTGAAGCTTTCTTT. It is translated as CASSLEIGGTEAFF.

The V call is TRBV5-4, the J call TRBJ1-1; 9 nucleotides match TRBD1. The CDR3 length is 14 residues. Germline V gives CDR1 SGHNT, CDR2 YYREEE (reference sequence). V lost 4 bases, J lost 4 bases, and 5 bases stayed unmatched. The CDR3 DNA sequence: TGTGCCAGCAGCCCTGGACAGGGGTTCACTGAAGCTTTCTTT. It yields the protein CASSPGQGFTEAFF.